The rows below give T cell receptor beta chains drawn from one sample of a study of blood T cell repertoires in COVID-19. Method: immunoSEQ multiplex PCR; TCRdb's copy keeps in-frame clones and lacks some. The table records 400,000 to 450,000 clones, about 92% of them present only once. Material for sequencing was PBMCs or T cells enriched from blood (not recorded which). The receptors were gathered from a man aged 18 to 30 who had recovered from COVID-19. Each CDR3 is given without its conserved first and last residue. Rows give clone size only sometimes, using once, few, many, or a class for an expanded clone.

V	J	size	CDR3
TRBV2	TRBJ2-7	.	ASSSASGSTYEQY
TRBV5-5	TRBJ1-6	few	ASSLFGTGNSPLH
TRBV4-1	TRBJ2-3	once	ASSRGGGLAGGFADTQY
TRBV29-1	TRBJ1-5	.	SVVLRGHRV
TRBV5-1	TRBJ1-6	.	ASNSGQGRNSPLH
TRBV6-1	TRBJ2-4	once	ASSEQGRGNIQY
TRBV13	TRBJ2-1	.	ASSGAGQGAYNEQF
TRBV28	TRBJ2-7	once	ASSLQGPGYEQY
TRBV4-1	TRBJ1-4	.	ASSQYQGYNEKLF
TRBV12-3/TRBV12-4	TRBJ2-2	.	ASSFGNTGELF
TRBV27	TRBJ2-3	.	ASSLHSGRTGDTQY
TRBV4-1	TRBJ2-6	.	ASSQASVTSGANVLT
TRBV2	TRBJ1-1	.	ASSTGRGNTEAF
TRBV4-1	TRBJ2-1	.	ASSQEGTSRLRNEQF
TRBV19	TRBJ2-7	.	ASSRSLEGRYEQY
TRBV4-1	TRBJ1-2	.	ASSQGPGDGYT
TRBV18	TRBJ1-1	.	ASSPGGANTEAF
TRBV12-3/TRBV12-4	TRBJ1-5	once	ASRRGSNQPQH
TRBV3-1/TRBV3-2	TRBJ2-7	.	ASSQDRVAASYEQY
TRBV10-2	TRBJ1-3	.	ASRTDSGNTIY
TRBV27	TRBJ2-5	.	ASSYREGETQY
TRBV7-3	TRBJ1-2	.	ASSQTEVYGYT
TRBV24-1	TRBJ2-3	.	ATSDPSTGPTDTQY
TRBV7-3	TRBJ1-1	.	ASSSGVNTEAF
TRBV6-5	TRBJ1-1	once	ASSTNGNTEAF
TRBV27	TRBJ1-3	.	ASSPRQSGNTIY
TRBV6-5	TRBJ1-2	.	ASSPDRGANYGYT
TRBV28	TRBJ2-3	.	ASSLRSGANTDTQY
TRBV29-1	TRBJ2-2	.	SVEGLTGAGELF
TRBV9	TRBJ1-1	.	ASSVRDRDNTEAF
TRBV29-1	TRBJ2-1	.	SASSMGGALYNEQF
TRBV7-6	TRBJ1-5	.	ASSLVGGYSNQPQH
TRBV24-1	TRBJ2-1	.	ATSDPSGSGDEQF
TRBV29-1	TRBJ2-5	.	SVEVGGQETQY
TRBV6-1	TRBJ1-2	.	ASSEVGLGYT
TRBV6-2/TRBV6-3	TRBJ1-2	.	ASSYGSGGPFNYGYT
TRBV30	TRBJ1-2	.	AWSVLQGRLGGYT
TRBV12-3/TRBV12-4	TRBJ1-2	.	ASSLTAAPGYT
TRBV9	TRBJ1-1	.	ASSVDPGSGTEAF
TRBV7-9	TRBJ1-3	.	ASSSVFPPSGNTIY
TRBV19	TRBJ1-1	.	ASSERVVAF
TRBV7-3	TRBJ2-1	.	ASSLMPNTGQF
TRBV14	TRBJ1-1	.	ASSHRALNTEAF
TRBV18	TRBJ1-1	.	ASSPILTVNTEAF
TRBV5-1	TRBJ1-1	few	ASSEQGNTEAF
TRBV19	TRBJ2-2	.	ASSITYKGTGRTGELF
TRBV7-8	TRBJ2-1	.	ASSLLLAENNEQF
TRBV4-1	TRBJ2-1	once	ASSQDLTSGGGNEQF
TRBV24-1	TRBJ1-1	once	ATMRNTEAF
TRBV5-1	TRBJ1-1	few	ASSPRTGANTEAF
TRBV11-2	TRBJ2-3	.	ASSSVRPDTQY
TRBV12-3/TRBV12-4	TRBJ1-6	.	ASSFNFGSPLH
TRBV20-1	TRBJ2-5	.	SASITVQETQY
TRBV6-1	TRBJ1-6	.	ASSEGRSSYNSPLH
TRBV5-6	TRBJ1-2	.	ASSWGQGGHT